This T cell receptor beta chain was recovered during a study of cytomegalovirus exposure and HLA in healthy donors. The study's findings and limits: From TCR beta sequences, most subjects' HLA-A and HLA-B alleles were reportedly predicted accurately. Beyond CMV serostatus, there was no information to go on about immune exposure.

This clone was seen more than once but under ten times. What it recognizes is unknown. The CDR3 is made up of 14 amino acids. From germline, CDR1 is MGHRA and CDR2 YSYEKL. Trimming stripped 0 bases from V and 9 bases from J, with 14 bases between. Primers included in the PCR were 60 Vbeta and 13 Jbeta primers. The protocol was immunoSEQ multiplex PCR, while the TCRdb copy is restricted to in-frame clones and leaves out a portion. The repertoire holds fewer than 60,000 clones, roughly 80% seen once, with about 3.6% in the top ten. The rearrangement joins TRBV4-1 to TRBJ1-1; perhaps TRBD1 as D (6 bases). The sample comprised PBMCs. The receptor's source is a woman between 40 and 55 years old in good health and CMV-seropositive. The CDR3 DNA follows: TGCGCCAGCAGCCAAGATCAGCGGACAGTCCAAGCTTTCTTT. Translated, it gives CASSQDQRTVQAFF.